This T cell receptor (beta chain) was recorded in a study of cytomegalovirus exposure and HLA in healthy donors. Study-wide findings and caveats: Approximately 160 TCR beta chains were listed as cytomegalovirus-associated.

For this clone: Its antigen is unknown.

The PCR contained 60 Vbeta and 13 Jbeta primers. Some clones are missing from TCRdb's copy, which holds only in-frame ones; the method was immunoSEQ multiplex PCR. The table shows around 190,000 clones, with about 80% occurring only once. J lost 2 bases, V lost 0 bases, and 2 bases had no gene match. This CDR3 region has 15 residues. Germline CDR1 reads MNHNS; CDR2 reads SASEGT. The rearrangement links TRBV6-1 to TRBJ2-7; TRBD1 matches at 9 bases. Sequencing was carried out using PBMCs. The sequence was collected from a woman aged 45 to 65 in good health and CMV-seronegative. The chain's CDR3 is CASSEAGTGTYEQYF. The CDR3 nucleotides read TGTGCCAGCAGTGAAGCCGGGACAGGGACCTACGAGCAGTACTTC.